The 31 T cell receptor beta chains presented below share a single source sample, sequenced in a study of cytomegalovirus exposure and HLA in healthy donors. Libraries were prepared by immunoSEQ multiplex PCR; TCRdb keeps only in-frame clonotypes and omits some of them. The data contain 250,000 to 300,000 clones, 80% to 90% of them singletons. Input material: PBMCs. The source of these receptors is a woman under 30 in good health and CMV-seronegative.

The DNA for the CDR3 is TGTGCTCGGGGCAGGGGGTTATCTGGGGCCAACGTCCTGACTTTC. This gives the protein CARGRGLSGANVLTF. This chain links TRBV30 with TRBJ2-6, with TRBD1 matching 7 bases. The CDR3 has 15 residues. CDR1 and CDR2 (germline): GTSNPN, SVGIG (reference sequence).

The V call is TRBV19, the J call TRBJ1-2; no clear D. V lost 3 bases and J lost 0, with 8 bases in between. Germline values: CDR1 LNHDA, CDR2 SQIVND (reference sequence). The CDR3 has 14 residues. The CDR3: CASSIYITNYGYTF. CDR3 bases: TGTGCCAGTAGTATTTACATAACTAACTATGGCTACACCTTC.

V and J are TRBV11-2 and TRBJ2-5; 13 bases are a match to TRBD2. This CDR3 contains 16 residues. The germline gives CDR1 SGHAT, CDR2 FQNNGV. Germline trimming cut 5 bases from V and 4 bases from J; bases unmatched to any gene: 7. The DNA of the CDR3 is TGTGCCAGCAGCCCTGGGACTAGCGGGGTTGGAGAGACCCAGTACTTC. Residues: CASSPGTSGVGETQYF.

V and J are TRBV5-1 and TRBJ2-7, with a weak D call TRBD1 (6 bases). This CDR3 is 14 amino acids long. Germline V gives CDR1 SGHRS, CDR2 YFSETQ. V was pared by 2 bases and J by 1 base, with 10 bases between. The CDR3 loop is CASSFDRFSYEQYF. CDR3 sequence (DNA): TGCGCCAGCAGCTTTGACAGGTTTTCCTACGAGCAGTACTTC. The variable domain in full, completed from reference TRBV5-1 and TRBJ2-7, reads KAGVTQTPRYLIKTRGQQVTLSCSPISGHRSVSWYQQTPGQGLQFLFEYFSETQRNKGNFPGRFSGRQFSNSRSEMNVSTLELGDSALYLCASSFDRFSYEQYFGPGTRLTVT.

This clone has only a few counts. The rearrangement joins TRBV30 to TRBJ2-4; D may be TRBD2 (5 bases). Germline CDR1 reads GTSNPN; CDR2 reads SVGIG (reference sequence). The V gene lost 0 bases and the J gene lost 8 bases, with 11 bases spanning the gap. This CDR3 is built from 13 residues. The CDR3 sequence is CAWSVPMGDIQYF. CDR3 coding DNA: TGTGCCTGGAGTGTACCCATGGGAGACATTCAGTACTTC. Filled out from reference TRBV30 and TRBJ2-4, the complete variable domain reads SQTIHQWPATLVQPVGSPLSLECTVEGTSNPNLYWYRQAAGRGLQLLFYSVGIGQISSEVPQNLSASRPQDRQFILSSKKLLLSDSGFYLCAWSVPMGDIQYFGAGTRLSVL.

This rearrangement joins TRBV2 to TRBJ1-2, with 8 bases identical to TRBD1. The CDR3 is 15 residues long. Germline trimming cut 4 bases from V and 7 bases from J; bases unmatched to any gene: 11. Looked up from germline, CDR1 is SNHLY and CDR2 is FYNNEI. The CDR3 nucleotides are TGTGCCAGCAGTGGGACAGGGATTGGACGACGTGGCTACACCTTC. It encodes CASSGTGIGRRGYTF.

This clone was found a few times. The rearrangement links TRBV9 to TRBJ1-2; D is uncertain. The length of the CDR3 is 14 residues. Germline V lookup: CDR1 SGDLS, CDR2 YYNGEE. Trimming stripped 0 bases from V and 2 bases from J, with 8 bases between. The CDR3 region is CASSVASRNYGYTF. CDR3 in DNA: TGTGCCAGCAGCGTAGCTTCCAGGAACTATGGCTACACCTTC.

The V and J genes are TRBV4-1 and TRBJ1-2; TRBD1 aligns across 7 bases. This CDR3 contains 15 residues. J gave up 2 bases and V 2 bases, and 5 bases lay outside the gene matches. CDR1 and CDR2 from the germline V gene are MGHRA and YSYEKL. This chain's CDR3 is CASSQPGQRNYGYTF. The CDR3 bases are TGCGCCAGCAGCCAACCGGGACAGAGGAACTATGGCTACACCTTC.

V usage is TRBV10-3 and J usage is TRBJ2-7, with TRBD1 as a possible D gene (6 bases). Germline lookup yields CDR1 ENHRY and CDR2 SYGVKD. The CDR3 covers 13 residues. The V end was cut by 10 bases, the J end by 5 bases, with 18 bases between. CDR3 nucleotide sequence: TGTGCCACCAGGGGCAGGGCCGCGGACGAGCAGTACTTC. Protein product: CATRGRAADEQYF.

The chain has TRBV28 and TRBJ1-2, with D tentatively TRBD1 (5 bases). Trimming took 5 bases from V and 3 from J, leaving 10 bases between them. The CDR3 consists of 13 residues. The germline V gene encodes CDR1 MDHEN and CDR2 SYDVKM. The CDR3 sequence is CASSTGGDYGYTF. The CDR3 DNA follows: TGTGCCAGCAGTACCGGGGGGGACTATGGCTACACCTTC.

This chain joins TRBV5-1 and TRBJ2-3; TRBD1 might be the D (6 bases). Deletions cut 0 bases from V and 5 bases from J, with 13 bases between. This CDR3 comprises 15 residues. Germline V lookup: CDR1 SGHRS, CDR2 YFSETQ. The CDR3 coding sequence is TGCGCCAGCAGCTTGGCCGGGCAGGGGTTAGATACGCAGTATTTT. Its translation: CASSLAGQGLDTQYF. Looking up the rest from reference TRBV5-1 and TRBJ2-3 gives the full variable domain: KAGVTQTPRYLIKTRGQQVTLSCSPISGHRSVSWYQQTPGQGLQFLFEYFSETQRNKGNFPGRFSGRQFSNSRSEMNVSTLELGDSALYLCASSLAGQGLDTQYFGPGTRLTVL.

This chain joins TRBV9 and TRBJ1-5; D not resolved. V lost 0 bases to trimming and J lost 0 bases, with 7 bases between them. Germline V gene lookup returns CDR1 SGDLS and CDR2 YYNGEE. This CDR3 spans 15 amino acids. CDR3 in amino acids: CASSVAGTSNQPQHF. Written as DNA, the CDR3 is TGTGCCAGCAGCGTAGCAGGAACTAGCAATCAGCCCCAGCATTTT.

V usage is TRBV9 and J usage is TRBJ2-1, with 8 positions matching TRBD2. With 3 bases clipped from V and 3 bases from J, the junction kept 5 bases outside the gene matches. The CDR3 has 15 residues. From germline, CDR1 is SGDLS and CDR2 YYNGEE. CDR3 in amino acids: CASSAGGAGYNEQFF. The DNA of the CDR3 is TGTGCCAGCAGCGCCGGGGGGGCCGGCTACAATGAGCAGTTCTTC.

V and J are TRBV30 and TRBJ2-3; TRBD2 is a possible D gene (6 bases). The CDR3 totals 15 residues. Germline lookup yields CDR1 GTSNPN and CDR2 SVGIG (reference sequence). V was cut by 5 bases and J by 0 bases, with 15 bases left in between. Here the CDR3 DNA reads TGTGCCTGGGGGGGACTCGGCGCTAGCACAGATACGCAGTATTTT. Translation: CAWGGLGASTDTQYF.

This rearrangement joins TRBV19 to TRBJ2-7, with TRBD2 matching over 9 bases. Trimming at V came to 6 bases and at J to 7 bases, leaving 10 bases not matched to a gene. This CDR3 region has 14 residues. Germline V gene data show CDR1 as LNHDA and CDR2 as SQIVND (reference sequence). In nucleotides, the CDR3 is TGTGCCAGTAGCCCCCCAGCGGGGGGAGGAGAGCAGTACTTC. Translated, it gives CASSPPAGGGEQYF.

V and J are TRBV7-7 and TRBJ2-2; TRBD1 agrees at 8 bases. The CDR3 is 15 residues long. Germline-derived CDR1 and CDR2 are SSHAT and FNYEAQ (reference sequence). The junction had 7 bases not matched to a gene; V was cut back by 4 bases and J by 6 bases. This chain's CDR3 is CASSSRQGRAGELFF. CDR3 sequence (DNA): TGTGCCAGCAGCTCCCGACAGGGGCGGGCCGGGGAGCTGTTTTTT.

The chain couples TRBV7-3 to TRBJ1-1; D not certain. Germline CDR1 reads SGHTA; CDR2 reads FQGTGA. The germline V and J ends were trimmed by 1 base and 10 bases, with 13 bases remaining between them. There are 13 residues in the CDR3. DNA of the CDR3: TGTGCCAGCAGCTTAATAAGCGGACGACGAGCTTTCTTT. Its protein is CASSLISGRRAFF.

This chain connects TRBV6-1 to TRBJ1-5; 8 bases match TRBD1. Germline V gene sequence: CDR1 MNHNS, CDR2 SASEGT. V trimming: 7 bases; J trimming: 5 bases; junction bases outside the gene matches: 4. The CDR3 extends over 13 amino acids. The CDR3 region has the DNA TGTGCCAGCATCACGACAGGGGATCAGCCCCAGCATTTT. This gives the protein CASITTGDQPQHF.

The V and J genes are TRBV18 and TRBJ2-1; 10 bases are a match to TRBD2. With 2 bases clipped from V and 2 bases from J, the junction kept 6 bases outside the gene matches. The CDR3 consists of 17 residues. The germline V gene has CDR1 KGHSH and CDR2 LQKENI. The CDR3 loop reads CASSPGLAGVPYNEQFF. In nucleotides, the CDR3 is TGTGCCAGCTCACCAGGGCTAGCGGGAGTACCCTACAATGAGCAGTTCTTC.

The rearrangement uses TRBV11-3 and TRBJ2-1; 7 bases map to TRBD1. CDR1 is SGHNT and CDR2 is YENEEA in the germline V gene. The CDR3 is 16 residues long. The junction had 14 bases not matched to a gene; V was cut back by 9 bases and J by 3 bases. The CDR3 region has the DNA TGTGCCAGTACAAAAAGAGACAGGGTGATCTACAATGAGCAGTTCTTC. It translates to CASTKRDRVIYNEQFF.

CDR3 nucleotide sequence: TGTGCCAGCAGTTTAGCAGGGGCTTCAACTAATGAAAAACTGTTTTTT. Translating gives CASSLAGASTNEKLFF. The chain links TRBV27 to TRBJ1-4, with D possibly being TRBD1 (6 bases). The CDR3 runs to 16 residues. The V end was cut by 2 bases, the J end by 0 bases, with 10 bases between. In germline, CDR1 is MNHEY, CDR2 SMNVEV (reference sequence). The whole variable domain, filled in from reference TRBV27 and TRBJ1-4, reads EAQVTQNPRYLITVTGKKLTVTCSQNMNHEYMSWYRQDPGLGLRQIYYSMNVEVTDKGDVPEGYKVSRKEKRNFPLILESPSPNQTSLYFCASSLAGASTNEKLFFGSGTQLSVL.

The rearrangement joins TRBV19 to TRBJ2-1, with a weak D call TRBD2 (7 bases). Germline-derived CDR1 and CDR2 are LNHDA and SQIVND (reference sequence). Deletions cut 5 bases from V and 3 bases from J, with 14 bases between. This CDR3 contains 15 residues. The DNA for the CDR3 is TGTGCCAGTAGTGCGGGGGCCCGGAGCTACAATGAGCAGTTCTTC. Residues: CASSAGARSYNEQFF.

The CDR3 nucleotides read TGTGCCAGCAGCTTGGCTGGGCGGGACTATGAGCAGTTCTTC. Protein product: CASSLAGRDYEQFF. The V and J genes are TRBV5-6 and TRBJ2-1, with D possibly TRBD2 on 6 matching bases. There are 14 residues in the CDR3. V was pared by 0 bases and J by 8 bases, with 12 bases between. CDR1 SGHDT and CDR2 YYEEEE come from the germline V gene. Drawing the rest from reference TRBV5-6 and TRBJ2-1, the complete variable domain is DAGVTQSPTHLIKTRGQQVTLRCSPKSGHDTVSWYQQALGQGPQFIFQYYEEEERQRGNFPDRFSGHQFPNYSSELNVNALLLGDSALYLCASSLAGRDYEQFFGPGTRLTVL.

The V and J genes are TRBV5-1 and TRBJ2-7; D possibly corresponds to TRBD2 (6 bases). CDR1 and CDR2 from the germline V gene are SGHRS and YFSETQ. CDR3 length: 15 residues. Trimming shortened V by 4 bases and J by 6 bases, and 20 bases separated the two germline ends. The CDR3 DNA sequence: TGCGCCAGCAGCCTCGACACGGGGACTTATAGCGAGCAGTACTTC. Encoded protein: CASSLDTGTYSEQYF.

The gene calls are TRBV5-1 and TRBJ2-5; D unclear. V was cut by 4 bases and J by 5 bases, with 21 bases left in between. The germline V gene has CDR1 SGHRS and CDR2 YFSETQ. The CDR3 sequence is 16 residues long. The CDR3 DNA follows: TGCGCCAGCAGCCCCTTCGTGGTTGGAGATGGGGAGACCCAGTACTTC. Translating it yields CASSPFVVGDGETQYF.

CDR3 amino acids: CASSESSGQETQYF. As DNA, the CDR3 is TGCGCCAGCAGCGAATCTAGCGGACAAGAGACCCAGTACTTC. This chain joins TRBV5-1 and TRBJ2-5; TRBD2 matches at 7 bases. This CDR3 spans 14 amino acids. The germline V gene has CDR1 SGHRS and CDR2 YFSETQ. With 4 bases clipped from V and 2 bases from J, the junction kept 5 bases outside the gene matches.

The chain couples TRBV30 to TRBJ2-2; possibly TRBD2 for D (6 bases). The germline CDR1 and CDR2 sequences are GTSNPN and SVGIG (reference sequence). Trimming pared 3 bases from V and 4 bases from J, leaving 15 bases between. The length of the CDR3 is 15 residues. The CDR3 loop reads CAWRLRELVTGELFF. In DNA form, the CDR3 reads TGTGCCTGGAGGCTCCGGGAGTTGGTCACCGGGGAGCTGTTTTTT.

The chain links TRBV27 to TRBJ1-2, with 10 bases that match TRBD1. The CDR3 runs to 15 residues. Trimming took 3 bases from V and 6 from J; bases not matched to a gene: 7. The V gene's germline CDR1 is MNHEY and CDR2 SMNVEV (reference sequence). In DNA form, the CDR3 reads TGTGCCAGCAGTTTTTATGGACAGGGGGATCATGGCTACACCTTC. This codes for CASSFYGQGDHGYTF.

This sequence joins TRBV9 and TRBJ2-3, with D unresolved. This CDR3 comprises 12 residues. Germline lookup yields CDR1 SGDLS and CDR2 YYNGEE. Trimming left V 0 bases short and J 3 bases short, with 2 bases between. DNA for the CDR3: TGTGCCAGCAGCGTAGTAACAGATACGCAGTATTTT. This sequence encodes CASSVVTDTQYF.

This clone was detected once. V usage is TRBV7-3 and J usage is TRBJ2-7, with a tentative D call TRBD1 (6 bases). Between the trimmed V and J ends, which lost 3 bases and 2 bases, there was a span of 11 bases. The CDR3 runs 14 residues. The germline CDR1 and CDR2 sequences are SGHTA and FQGTGA. CDR3: CASSFQQGPYEQYF. The CDR3 nucleotides read TGTGCCAGCAGCTTCCAACAGGGCCCCTACGAGCAGTACTTC.

The CDR3 region is CASSRGQGGEEQYF. CDR3 in DNA: TGTGCCAGCAGCAGGGGACAGGGGGGAGAGGAGCAGTACTTC. The chain couples TRBV7-8 to TRBJ2-7; TRBD1 agrees at 11 bases. Germline values: CDR1 SGHVS, CDR2 FQNEAQ. The junction had 7 bases not matched to a gene; V was cut back by 5 bases and J by 7 bases. The CDR3 sequence is 14 residues long.